This entry features one T cell receptor beta chain sequence. Its antigen is not known. These data originate in a study of shared clonotypes between healthy human individuals. With V trimmed by 0 bases and J by 6 bases, 11 bases remained unmatched. The CDR3 covers 17 residues. CDR1 MGHRA and CDR2 YSYEKL come from the germline V gene. Study-wide results and caveats: Larger estimated richness was generally seen in naive subsets than in memory subsets. Compared with clonotypes that all four donors shared, non-shared clonotypes had lower generation probabilities.

As defined, naive CD8 cells were CD45RO-negative and positively selected for CCR7, with terminally differentiated effector memory CD45RA+ cells excluded. Some clones are missing from TCRdb's copy, which holds only in-frame ones; the method was immunoSEQ multiplex PCR. The sample consists of about 2.1 million clones, just over 90% of them appearing once. The chain combines TRBV4-1 with TRBJ2-1, with 7 bases matching TRBD2. Specimen: naive CD8+ T cells from PBMCs. The TCR originated in a man between 18 and 35 years old in good health. Some clones in this sample may be carry-over from other donors' samples. The CDR3 here is CASSQDQGLGGANEQFF. The CDR3 nucleotides are TGCGCCAGCAGCCAAGACCAAGGACTAGGAGGGGCCAATGAGCAGTTCTTC.